This TCR beta chain was documented in a study of cytomegalovirus exposure and HLA in healthy donors. General study findings and limits: The authors assumed roughly uniform sequencing depth across donors for presence/absence analyses.

Worth noting for this clone: What it binds is unknown.

The PCR was carried out with 60 Vbeta primers and 13 Jbeta primers. Assay used: immunoSEQ multiplex PCR; TCRdb lists only in-frame clones, some missing. The sample records around 92,000 clones, 60% to 85% being singletons. The sequencing input was PBMCs. This sequence was found in a man aged 60 to 75 in good health and CMV-seropositive.

CDR3 nucleotide sequence: TGTGCCAGCAGCTTCGGACTAGCGGGGGGAAATACGCAGTATTTT. It yields the protein CASSFGLAGGNTQYF. This chain joins TRBV7-2 and TRBJ2-3; TRBD2 matches 14 bases. Germline V gives CDR1 SGHTA, CDR2 FQGNSA. The V gene end was trimmed by 3 bases and the J gene end by 7 bases; junction bases not matched to a gene: 3. The CDR3 is made up of 15 amino acids. Variable domain in full (rest from reference TRBV7-2 and TRBJ2-3): GAGVSQSPSNKVTEKGKDVELRCDPISGHTALYWYRQSLGQGLEFLIYFQGNSAPDKSGLPSDRFSAERTGGSVSTLTIQRTQQEDSAVYLCASSFGLAGGNTQYFGPGTRLTVL.